The rows below give T cell receptor beta chains drawn from one sample of a study of T cell responses to AZD1222 COVID-19 vaccine. Data came from immunoSEQ multiplex PCR; TCRdb stores just in-frame clones and leaves some out. The data hold approximately 130,000 clones, with 65% to 90% observed a single time. The starting material was peripheral blood, obtained 28 days after the second dose of the MenACWY control vaccine. The receptors derive from an adult who received the MenACWY meningococcal vaccine as a control. Each CDR3 is given with its conserved first and last residue. Each record gives: clone size, D gene, V gene, J gene, CDR3 DNA, CDR3 protein. The D gene is left open where the match is weak. Clone size appears in some rows only: once, few, many, or a class for an expanded clone.

-	-	TRBV5-6	TRBJ1-1	TGTGCCAGCAGCTTTGGACTGGGAAACACTGAAGCTTTCTTT	CASSFGLGNTEAFF
-	TRBD1	TRBV10-3	TRBJ1-6	TGTGCCATCAGTGGACAGACAGGGGGCCGCGGTAATTCACCCCTCCACTTT	CAISGQTGGRGNSPLHF
many	-	TRBV3-1/TRBV3-2	TRBJ2-2	TGTGCCAGCAGCCAAGAAAAGGACAACACCGGGGAGCTGTTTTTT	CASSQEKDNTGELFF
-	-	TRBV19	TRBJ2-3	TGTGCCAGTAGTATAGAGGGAGATACGCAGTATTTT	CASSIEGDTQYF
-	-	TRBV2	TRBJ1-6	TGTGCCAGCAGTGAAGTGGGGGGACCCTATAATTCACCCCTCCACTTT	CASSEVGGPYNSPLHF
-	TRBD2	TRBV9	TRBJ2-7	TGTGCCAGCAGTAGCGGGAACGACCTTTACGAGCAGTACTTC	CASSSGNDLYEQYF
-	TRBD1	TRBV6-2/TRBV6-3	TRBJ1-1	TGTGCCAGCAGCCGGGACAGGGGGTACGAAGCTTTCTTT	CASSRDRGYEAFF
-	-	TRBV10-3	TRBJ2-1	TGTGCCATCAGTGGGACTGATTACAATGAGCAGTTCTTC	CAISGTDYNEQFF
once	-	TRBV9	TRBJ2-5	TGTGCCAGTAACCTCGGGGACAATTTAGGGGAGACCCAGTACTTC	CASNLGDNLGETQYF
-	-	TRBV19	TRBJ2-2	TGTGCCAGTAGGGAGGAGGTGGCACGACGATATACCGGGGAGCTGTTTTTT	CASREEVARRYTGELFF
-	-	TRBV5-1	TRBJ1-6	TGCGCCAGCAGCTTGGCCACAGGGAATAATTCACCCCTCCACTTT	CASSLATGNNSPLHF
-	TRBD1	TRBV5-6	TRBJ2-7	TGTGCCAGCAGCTTTCTAACAGGGGGCTATTACGAGCAGTACTTC	CASSFLTGGYYEQYF
-	-	TRBV19	TRBJ2-1	TGTGCCAGTAGCCCCCAGATGGGGGAGCAGTTCTTC	CASSPQMGEQFF
-	TRBD2	TRBV27	TRBJ2-7	TGTGCCAGCGGCGATTTAGCGGGTCCTAGGGGTGAGCAGTACTTC	CASGDLAGPRGEQYF
-	TRBD2	TRBV3-1/TRBV3-2	TRBJ2-1	TGTGCCAGCAGCCAAGAGCACCTAGCGGGGGGGCCGGGGGAGCAGTTCTTC	CASSQEHLAGGPGEQFF
-	-	TRBV14	TRBJ1-5	TGTGCCAGCAGCCCCGGGGGCGGGAGCAATCAGCCCCAGCATTTT	CASSPGGGSNQPQHF
-	-	TRBV24-1	TRBJ1-2	TGTGCCACCAGTGATGAACGACAGGCCTATGGCTACACCTTC	CATSDERQAYGYTF
-	-	TRBV2	TRBJ2-1	TGTGCCAGCAGTATTTACCCACTAGTTCAGCAGTTCTTC	CASSIYPLVQQFF
-	TRBD2	TRBV6-5	TRBJ2-7	TGTGCCAGCAGTTATCGGGGGGATGGGGAGCAGTACTTC	CASSYRGDGEQYF
-	TRBD2	TRBV2	TRBJ2-7	TGTGCCAGCAGTGAGGCCCTCGGGACTAGCGGGATTGCCTACGAGCAGTACTTC	CASSEALGTSGIAYEQYF
-	-	TRBV27	TRBJ2-2	TGTGCCAGCAGAAATCACCGGCGGACCGGGGAGCTGTTTTTT	CASRNHRRTGELFF
-	-	TRBV4-1	TRBJ1-4	TGCGCCAGCAGCCAAGATAAGGGAGGCAGGGTTGAAAAACTGTTTTTT	CASSQDKGGRVEKLFF
once	-	TRBV27	TRBJ1-5	TGTGCCAGCAGTTTATACAGGGTCGATCAGCCCCAGCATTTT	CASSLYRVDQPQHF
-	TRBD2	TRBV2	TRBJ2-5	TGTGCCAGCAGTGAAGCGCCCGGACTAGCGGGAGGAGAGACCCAGTACTTC	CASSEAPGLAGGETQYF
-	TRBD1	TRBV7-9	TRBJ2-4	TGTGCCAGCAGCTTATTAGACAGGGGCTCATCCAAAAACATTCAGTACTTC	CASSLLDRGSSKNIQYF
-	-	TRBV5-1	TRBJ1-1	TGCGCCAGCAGCTTTTTCGACAGGAACACTGAAGCTTTCTTT	CASSFFDRNTEAFF
once	TRBD1	TRBV5-6	TRBJ2-2	TGTGCCAGCAGCTCCGGGACAGGGGAGGCCGGGGAGCTGTTTTTT	CASSSGTGEAGELFF
-	TRBD1	TRBV7-8	TRBJ2-2	TGTGCCAGCAGCTCGGACAGGGTGACCACCGGGGAGCTGTTTTTT	CASSSDRVTTGELFF
-	TRBD2	TRBV18	TRBJ2-1	TGTGCCAGCTCCCCGACTAGCGGGGGCTCCTACAATGAGCAGTTCTTC	CASSPTSGGSYNEQFF
-	TRBD2	TRBV29-1	TRBJ2-2	TGCAGCGGCGGGGGTTCGAACACCGGGGAGCTGTTTTTT	CSGGGSNTGELFF
-	TRBD1	TRBV5-1	TRBJ1-1	TGCGCCAGCAGCTTGGCCAGAACAGGGGGCACTGAAGCTTTCTTT	CASSLARTGGTEAFF
-	-	TRBV10-2	TRBJ1-5	TGCGCCAGGCCAAATTGGAATTATTTAAACCTTAAAAGGCACAACCCCAATCAGCCCCAGCATTTT	CARPNWNYLNLKRHNPNQPQHF
-	-	TRBV4-1	TRBJ2-1	TGCGCCAGCAGCCAAGATGGGGCGGCTACCTACAATGAGCAGTTCTTC	CASSQDGAATYNEQFF
once	TRBD1	TRBV19	TRBJ1-3	TGTGCCAGTAGCCGTGGGACAGCGAGCTCTGGAAACACCATATATTTT	CASSRGTASSGNTIYF
once	TRBD1	TRBV14	TRBJ1-2	TGTGCCAGCAGCGAGACAGGGATGGATGGCTACACCTTC	CASSETGMDGYTF
-	-	TRBV28	TRBJ2-2	TGTGCCAGCAGTTCCACCGGGGAGCTGTTTTTT	CASSSTGELFF
-	TRBD1	TRBV5-4	TRBJ1-2	TGTGCCAGCAGCTCTGACAGGGGTTTCTATGGCTACACCTTC	CASSSDRGFYGYTF
-	TRBD2	TRBV4-2	TRBJ2-3	TGTGCCAGCAGCCAGCTCCCGACTAGCGGTAGCACAGATACGCAGTATTTT	CASSQLPTSGSTDTQYF
-	-	TRBV10-3	TRBJ2-7	TGTGCCATCAGTGAGTCGTTAAGAAATGAGCAGTACTTC	CAISESLRNEQYF
-	-	TRBV7-6	TRBJ1-2	TGTGCCAGCAGCTTCAGGGTTGAAGATGGCTACACCTTC	CASSFRVEDGYTF